The present T cell receptor (beta chain) was sequenced within a study of blood T cell repertoires in COVID-19. Overall study context: Some COVID-19 samples were acute and others convalescent; all came from the United States, Italy and Spain. PBMCs, B-cell-depleted T cells, or T cells were the source of the cDNA or gDNA that made up the material.

Trimming cost V 2 bases and J 5 bases; bases outside gene matches: 12. Germline loops: CDR1 LGHDT, CDR2 YNNKEL (reference sequence). CDR3 size: 17 residues. Original processing methods: Cell counts per sample came from amplifying reference gene primers. Clones were read by immunoSEQ multiplex PCR, and TCRdb kept only the in-frame ones, dropping some. That table gives V, J and clone size, and the DNA gave D and trimming. Of 150,000 or so clones detected, around 87% appear once; the ten largest clones hold about 6%. The clonotype was recovered from an elderly man with acute or convalescent COVID-19. The gene calls are TRBV3-1 (or the pseudogene TRBV3-2) and TRBJ2-3; the match to TRBD2 covers 8 bases. The sequencing input was peripheral blood. This CDR3 is CASSQSGLAGGKDTQYF. The CDR3 coding sequence is TGTGCCAGCAGCCAAAGTGGGCTCGCGGGAGGTAAAGATACGCAGTATTTT.